Below, 24 T cell receptor beta chains from the same sample are listed, as sequenced in a study of cytomegalovirus exposure and HLA in healthy donors. The PCR made use of 60 Vbeta and 13 Jbeta primers. Here immunoSEQ multiplex PCR was the method, and the copy in TCRdb shows in-frame clones only, minus some. The data show 100,000 to 150,000 clones, about 75% seen once. The sequencing input was PBMCs. These receptor sequences come from a man aged 60-69 years in good health and CMV-seropositive.

J is TRBJ2-2 and V is TRBV27; D remains unclear. From germline, CDR1 is MNHEY and CDR2 SMNVEV (reference sequence). With 3 bases removed from V and 7 bases from J, the gap between germline ends came to 9 bases. This CDR3 contains 13 residues. In DNA form, the CDR3 reads TGTGCCAGCAGTTTCTTGGCCAGCGGGGAGCTGTTTTTT. Protein: CASSFLASGELFF.

The J gene is TRBJ2-7, the V gene TRBV5-6; 9 positions agree with TRBD1. The J segment lost 5 bases and the V segment lost 6 bases, leaving 6 bases of the junction unmatched. This CDR3 is 13 amino acids long. Germline CDR1 SGHDT, CDR2 YYEEEE. DNA of the CDR3: TGTGCCAGCAATACAGGGGGCGGCGACGAGCAGTACTTC. Translated, it gives CASNTGGGDEQYF.

The chain combines TRBV7-9 with TRBJ1-1; D unclear. Germline CDR1 reads SEHNR; CDR2 reads FQNEAQ (reference sequence). V lost 5 bases and J 5 bases, leaving 12 bases between the germline ends. CDR3 length: 13 residues. The CDR3 bases are TGTGCCAGCAGCACCAATCCCCGGACTGAAGCTTTCTTT. Amino acid sequence: CASSTNPRTEAFF.

V is TRBV5-1 and J is TRBJ2-2; the D gene is possibly TRBD2 (6 bases). This CDR3 contains 16 residues. The V gene lost 0 bases and the J gene lost 5 bases, with 14 bases spanning the gap. Germline CDR1 SGHRS, CDR2 YFSETQ. The CDR3 loop is CASSLAGGTWTGELFF. The DNA of the CDR3 is TGCGCCAGCAGCTTGGCCGGGGGTACGTGGACCGGGGAGCTGTTTTTT.

About this clone itself: A junction boundary mismatches the germline segment, possibly from a read error. The V call is TRBV30, the J call TRBJ2-7; D gene uncertain. Germline V gene lookup returns CDR1 GTSNPN and CDR2 SVGIG (reference sequence). The CDR3 spans 12 residues. The CDR3 region is CACLGSSYGQYF. The CDR3 DNA reads TGTGCCTGCCTCGGGTCGAGTTACGGGCAGTACTTC. Based on the CDR3 plus reference TRBV30 and TRBJ2-7, the full variable domain is SQTIHQWPATLVQPVGSPLSLECTVEGTSNPNLYWYRQAAGRGLQLLFYSVGIGQISSEVPQNLSASRPQDRQFILSSKKLLLSDSGFYLCACLGSSYGQYFGPGTRLTVT.

This chain links TRBV5-1 with TRBJ1-1; TRBD1 might be the D (5 bases). The CDR3 loop spans 17 amino acids. Germline V gives CDR1 SGHRS, CDR2 YFSETQ. V lost 4 bases, J lost 5 bases, and 24 bases lay in between. The CDR3 spells CASSPMGRQYLLTEAFF. DNA of the CDR3: TGCGCCAGCAGCCCAATGGGCCGACAGTATTTGTTGACTGAAGCTTTCTTT.

This rearrangement joins TRBV13 to TRBJ1-3; D might be TRBD1 (5 bases). CDR1 is PRHDT, CDR2 FYEKMQ, per germline (reference sequence). CDR3 length equals 14 residues. V lost 6 bases and J 0 bases, leaving 9 bases between the germline ends. This CDR3 reads CASRTGTSGNTIYF. As DNA, the CDR3 is TGTGCCAGCAGAACAGGAACCTCTGGAAACACCATATATTTT. Drawing the rest from reference TRBV13 and TRBJ1-3, the complete variable domain is AAGVIQSPRHLIKEKRETATLKCYPIPRHDTVYWYQQGPGQDPQFLISFYEKMQSDKGSIPDRFSAQQFSDYHSELNMSSLELGDSALYFCASRTGTSGNTIYFGEGSWLTVV.

The gene calls are TRBV5-4 and TRBJ2-7, with 8 bases that match TRBD1. Germline V gene lookup returns CDR1 SGHNT and CDR2 YYREEE (reference sequence). This CDR3 is built from 14 residues. Trimming took 4 bases from V and 6 from J; bases not matched to a gene: 9. DNA for the CDR3: TGTGCCAGCAGCCCAAGAGGACAGGGTGGCGAGCAGTACTTC. This translates into CASSPRGQGGEQYF.

This chain joins TRBV5-1 and TRBJ2-3; 14 bases are shared with TRBD2. Germline CDR1 is SGHRS and CDR2 is YFSETQ. There are 18 residues in the CDR3. Losses at the gene ends were 0 bases for V and 3 bases for J; bases not matched to a gene: 6. The CDR3 protein is CASSLGGLAGGGTDTQYF. Written as DNA, the CDR3 is TGCGCCAGCAGCTTGGGAGGACTAGCGGGGGGCGGAACAGATACGCAGTATTTT. Based on the CDR3 plus reference TRBV5-1 and TRBJ2-3, the full variable domain is KAGVTQTPRYLIKTRGQQVTLSCSPISGHRSVSWYQQTPGQGLQFLFEYFSETQRNKGNFPGRFSGRQFSNSRSEMNVSTLELGDSALYLCASSLGGLAGGGTDTQYFGPGTRLTVL.

This chain links TRBV7-2 with TRBJ1-5; tentatively, D is TRBD1 (6 bases). This CDR3 has 15 amino acids. V was clipped by 1 base and J by 6 bases, with 13 bases between them. Germline V lookup: CDR1 SGHTA, CDR2 FQGNSA. CDR3 amino acids: CASSLDGGASQPQHF. DNA for the CDR3: TGTGCCAGCAGCTTAGACGGGGGGGCCTCTCAGCCCCAGCATTTT. Full variable domain (outside the CDR3, taken from reference TRBV7-2 and TRBJ1-5): GAGVSQSPSNKVTEKGKDVELRCDPISGHTALYWYRQSLGQGLEFLIYFQGNSAPDKSGLPSDRFSAERTGGSVSTLTIQRTQQEDSAVYLCASSLDGGASQPQHFGDGTRLSIL.

The chain couples TRBV30 to TRBJ2-2; 8 nucleotides align to TRBD2. CDR1 is GTSNPN, CDR2 SVGIG, per germline (reference sequence). The V segment lost 1 base and the J segment 1 base; nucleotides outside the gene matches: 2. This CDR3 comprises 15 residues. CDR3 nucleotide sequence: TGTGCCTGGAGTGCAAGCGGGAGGAACACCGGGGAGCTGTTTTTT. Amino acids: CAWSASGRNTGELFF.

In this sample, this clone turned up a few times. The chain is built from TRBV5-1 and TRBJ1-1; TRBD1 matches 8 bases. CDR3 length: 13 residues. Germline V gene sequence: CDR1 SGHRS, CDR2 YFSETQ. Germline trimming cut 4 bases from V and 4 bases from J; bases unmatched to any gene: 3. CDR3 DNA: TGCGCCAGCAGCAACACAGGGGGCACTGAAGCTTTCTTT. Protein sequence: CASSNTGGTEAFF.

V gene TRBV27 combines with J gene TRBJ2-5; TRBD1 might be the D (5 bases). TRBJ2-7 matches the DNA end more closely, so the J call is doubtful. The CDR3 is made up of 13 amino acids. Germline CDR1 reads MNHEY; CDR2 reads SMNVEV (reference sequence). DNA for the CDR3: TGTGCCAGCTCCTGGGGCCCTCCCTACGAGCAGTACTTC. Protein sequence: CASSWGPPYEQYF.

As DNA, the CDR3 is TGTGCCAGCACCCCATGGACTAGCGGGGGTGCAGATACGCAGTATTTT. Translating it yields CASTPWTSGGADTQYF. The chain recombines TRBV27 with TRBJ2-3, with TRBD2 identical over 13 bases. Trimming removed 7 bases from V and 4 bases from J; junction bases left unmatched: 8. The CDR3 sequence is 16 residues long. In germline, CDR1 is MNHEY, CDR2 SMNVEV (reference sequence).

The CDR3: CAWSGTGVGYGYTF. For the CDR3, the DNA is TGTGCCTGGAGTGGGACAGGGGTGGGCTATGGCTACACCTTC. The chain joins TRBV30 to TRBJ1-2; 9 positions match TRBD1. CDR1 and CDR2 from the germline V gene are GTSNPN and SVGIG (reference sequence). The CDR3 consists of 14 residues. Trimming took 1 base from V and 4 from J; bases not matched to a gene: 4.

The chain has TRBV5-4 and TRBJ1-3; 7 bases map to TRBD1. Trimming took 7 bases from V and 7 from J; bases not matched to a gene: 8. Germline CDR1 reads SGHNT; CDR2 reads YYREEE (reference sequence). CDR3 length: 13 amino acids. CDR3 residues: CASENMGQNTIYF. The CDR3 coding sequence is TGTGCCAGCGAGAACATGGGACAGAACACCATATATTTT.

The chain recombines TRBV2 with TRBJ2-3; TRBD2 might be the D (7 bases). This CDR3 is 14 amino acids long. Germline CDR1 is SNHLY and CDR2 is FYNNEI. V shed 8 bases and J shed 1 base, with 13 bases lying between them. The CDR3 is CASWGGLGTDTQYF. Written as DNA, the CDR3 is TGTGCCAGCTGGGGGGGCCTTGGCACAGATACGCAGTATTTT.

The chain combines TRBV2 with TRBJ1-2; 7 bases line up with TRBD1. The trim removed 6 bases at V and 3 bases at J, leaving 4 bases unmatched. Germline CDR1 SNHLY, CDR2 FYNNEI. The CDR3 covers 13 residues. The CDR3 region has the DNA TGTGCCAGCAGCGCTACAGGGGACTATGGCTACACCTTC. It translates to CASSATGDYGYTF.

The chain couples TRBV5-4 to TRBJ2-7, with 10 nucleotides matching TRBD2. CDR1 and CDR2 from the germline V gene are SGHNT and YYREEE (reference sequence). The V and J ends lost 4 bases and 5 bases, in that order; junction bases with no gene match: 9. This CDR3 is 15 amino acids long. In nucleotides, the CDR3 is TGTGCCAGCAGCGGATGGGGACTAGCGTTCCACGAGCAGTACTTC. Protein: CASSGWGLAFHEQYF.

V and J are TRBV10-2 and TRBJ1-1, with a possible D match to TRBD1 (6 bases). This CDR3 contains 13 residues. CDR1 and CDR2 (germline): WSHSY, SAAADI. V gave up 1 base and J gave up 6 bases, with 9 bases separating them. The CDR3 DNA is TGCGCCAGCAGTGAGTTTGGGGGCTCTGAAGCTTTCTTT. Protein: CASSEFGGSEAFF.

The CDR3 region is CASSLESQYSPLHF. The CDR3 nucleotides are TGTGCCAGCAGCTTAGAGTCGCAGTATTCACCCCTCCACTTT. J is TRBJ1-6 and V is TRBV7-8; D unclear. Trimming pared 1 base from V and 8 bases from J, leaving 9 bases between. The CDR3 extends over 14 amino acids. Looked up from germline, CDR1 is SGHVS and CDR2 is FQNEAQ. The variable domain in full, with the rest retrieved from reference TRBV7-8 and TRBJ1-6, is GAGVSQSPRYKVAKRGQDVALRCDPISGHVSLFWYQQALGQGPEFLTYFQNEAQLDKSGLPSDRFFAERPEGSVSTLKIQRTQQEDSAVYLCASSLESQYSPLHFGNGTRLTVT.

This clone was seen a few times. The genes are TRBV30 and TRBJ1-2; TRBD1 is a possible D gene (6 bases). The CDR3 is 15 amino acids. The V end lost 0 bases, the J end lost 5 bases, and 16 bases lay between the germline ends. Germline V gives CDR1 GTSNPN, CDR2 SVGIG (reference sequence). The CDR3 nucleotides are TGTGCCTGGAGTGTAGGGGGGGTGGACACATATGGCTACACCTTC. Amino acid sequence: CAWSVGGVDTYGYTF.

The rearrangement joins TRBV19 to TRBJ1-1; 8 positions match TRBD1. The CDR3 is 13 residues long. Trimming removed 6 bases from V and 5 bases from J; junction bases left unmatched: 5. Germline V gives CDR1 LNHDA, CDR2 SQIVND (reference sequence). The CDR3 here is CASRATGATEAFF. The CDR3 nucleotides are TGTGCCAGTAGGGCGACAGGGGCGACTGAAGCTTTCTTT.

The rearrangement uses TRBV28 and TRBJ1-3; D gene uncertain. Trimming shortened V by 5 bases and J by 0 bases, and 14 bases separated the two germline ends. Germline lookup yields CDR1 MDHEN and CDR2 SYDVKM. The CDR3 spans 16 residues. CDR3 loop: CASSTRKPDSGNTIYF. As DNA, the CDR3 is TGTGCCAGCAGTACTCGAAAGCCCGACTCTGGAAACACCATATATTTT.